Listed below are T cell receptor beta chains from one sample, sequenced in a study of shared clonotypes between healthy human individuals. Libraries were prepared by immunoSEQ multiplex PCR; TCRdb keeps only in-frame clonotypes and omits some of them. The sample has roughly 850,000 clones, around 96% seen once. The material sequenced was naive CD8+ T cells sorted from blood. Source of these receptors: a man younger than 45 in good health. The CDR3 runs from the conserved cysteine through the conserved F or W. D genes are given only for firm matches.

NA TRBJ2-2 TRBV4-3 TGCGCCAGCAGCCAAGGGTATATACCGGTGCTAGCGACTGGCGGGGAGCTGTTTTTT CASSQGYIPVLATGGELFF
TRBD2 TRBJ2-1 TRBV7-9 TGTGCCGGAACGACTAGCGGGAGTGAGCAGTTCTTC CAGTTSGSEQFF
NA TRBJ2-1 TRBV7-9 TGTGCCAGCAAGGGGGGGAAAAGCGGCAATGAGCAGTTCTTC CASKGGKSGNEQFF
TRBD2 TRBJ2-7 TRBV4-1 TGCGCCAGCAGCCCGGAAACTAGCGGGAGGTTCTACGAGCAGTACTTC CASSPETSGRFYEQYF
NA TRBJ2-1 TRBV7-2 TGTGCCAGCAGCTTAGAGACCTCCTGGACTCCCAGCTCCTACAATGAGCAGTTCTTC CASSLETSWTPSSYNEQFF
TRBD2 TRBJ2-3 TRBV7-9 TGTGCCAGCAGCTCCAAACTAGCGGGAGACACAGATACGCAGTATTTT CASSSKLAGDTDTQYF
TRBD1 TRBJ2-1 TRBV5-1 TGCGCCAGCAGCCAGGGACAGGGGATGGCCAATGAGCAGTTCTTC CASSQGQGMANEQFF
NA TRBJ1-2 TRBV25-1 TGTGCCAGCAGTGAATGGGTGGCACCGATGGATGGCTACACCTTC CASSEWVAPMDGYTF
TRBD1 TRBJ2-3 TRBV5-4 TGTGCCAGCAGCTTGGGACAGGGTAGACCCCTCACAGATACGCAGTATTTT CASSLGQGRPLTDTQYF
NA TRBJ2-6 TRBV27 TGTGCCAGCAGTACAGGGTTTGGGGCCAACGTCCTGACTTTC CASSTGFGANVLTF
TRBD1 TRBJ1-2 TRBV30 TGTGCCTGGAGCGCAGGGGGATCCTATGGCTACACCTTC CAWSAGGSYGYTF
TRBD2 TRBJ2-1 TRBV7-9 TGTGCCAGCAGCAAAATTCTAGCGGACTCCTACAATGAGCAGTTCTTC CASSKILADSYNEQFF
TRBD2 TRBJ2-1 TRBV27 TGTGCCAGCAGGCCCCTCGGGAGGGAGCAGTTCTTC CASRPLGREQFF